These T cell receptor beta chains were read from a single sample in a study of cytomegalovirus exposure and HLA in healthy donors. Produced via immunoSEQ multiplex PCR; TCRdb's table is partial and in-frame only. The data contain fewer than 90,000 clones, more than 80% of them singletons. The source material was PBMCs. These receptors all come from a human donor in good health. Each CDR3 is given with its conserved first and last residue. D genes are given only for firm matches. A row's size may be missing; if present it is once, few, many or a size class.

v_call,j_call,clone_size,d_call,cdr3_aa,cdr3_nt
TRBV7-9,TRBJ2-7,-,TRBD1,CASSVTGQGADEQYF,TGTGCCAGCAGCGTCACGGGACAGGGGGCGGACGAGCAGTACTTC
TRBV19,TRBJ2-1,-,TRBD2,CASSIDPTSGEQFF,TGTGCCAGTAGTATAGATCCCACTAGCGGGGAGCAGTTCTTC
TRBV10-2,TRBJ1-1,-,TRBD1,CASSEVDRGMNTEAFF,TGCGCCAGCAGTGAAGTGGACAGGGGAATGAACACTGAAGCTTTCTTT
TRBV7-3,TRBJ2-1,-,-,CASSLTSNSEQFF,TGTGCCAGCAGCTTAACGTCTAACAGTGAGCAGTTCTTC
TRBV10-1,TRBJ2-3,-,-,CASSEFQGSTDTQYF,TGCGCCAGCAGTGAGTTTCAGGGGAGCACAGATACGCAGTATTTT
TRBV4-1,TRBJ1-5,-,TRBD1,CASSHYWGDSSNQPQHF,TGCGCCAGCAGCCATTATTGGGGGGACAGTAGCAATCAGCCCCAGCATTTT
TRBV18,TRBJ2-5,-,TRBD2,CASSSTSGTRETQYF,TGTGCCAGCTCATCTACTAGCGGGACACGAGAGACCCAGTACTTC
TRBV7-9,TRBJ2-7,-,TRBD1,CASSQAGTGTYEQYF,TGTGCCAGCAGCCAAGCCGGGACAGGGACCTACGAGCAGTACTTC
TRBV6-5,TRBJ1-1,-,-,CASSYSGENTEAFF,TGTGCCAGCAGTTACTCAGGGGAGAACACTGAAGCTTTCTTT
TRBV5-1,TRBJ2-7,-,TRBD1,CASSSPQGADFTYEQYF,TGCGCCAGCAGCTCGCCCCAGGGGGCAGATTTCACCTACGAGCAGTACTTC
TRBV7-9,TRBJ1-1,-,TRBD1,CSSRLTGGSRGTEAFF,TGTTCCAGCAGACTTACAGGGGGATCGAGAGGAACTGAAGCTTTCTTT
TRBV6-5,TRBJ2-7,-,TRBD1,CASSYQPGQGYEQYF,TGTGCCAGCAGTTATCAGCCGGGACAGGGGTACGAGCAGTACTTC
TRBV9,TRBJ2-2,-,-,CASSVSARIYTGELFF,TGTGCCAGCAGCGTCTCTGCGCGGATCTACACCGGGGAGCTGTTTTTT
TRBV29-1,TRBJ2-7,-,TRBD1,CSVARDSLYEQYF,TGCAGCGTTGCCAGGGACAGTCTCTACGAGCAGTACTTC
TRBV27,TRBJ2-2,-,-,CASSLTGQLNTGELFF,TGTGCCAGCAGTTTAACCGGACAACTTAACACCGGGGAGCTGTTTTTT
TRBV7-9,TRBJ1-4,once,-,CASSSSGGTNEKLFF,TGTGCCAGCAGTTCCTCGGGGGGAACTAATGAAAAACTGTTTTTT